This TCR beta chain was retrieved from a study of PD-L1 blockade in urothelial cancer (TCRdb year 2017). About the full investigation: Every patient began therapy at some point between 2013 and 2015 and was given atezolizumab 1,200 mg intravenously every 3 weeks. About 90% of the roughly 30 patients were males with bladder-origin urothelial cancer, and about 60% of the 29 reported a prior smoking history. An ECOG performance status of 0 or 1 was recorded for the patients, and 0 to 3 prior chemotherapy regimens had been received by the patients. Blood samples were analyzed 3 weeks after the start of treatment (second dose) and 6 weeks after the start of treatment. A median of 141,255 T cells and 85,000 or so unique TCRs was obtained from blood samples, and a median clonality of around 0.072 was observed. Somatic, immune and clinical correlates of response to PD-L1 blockade with atezolizumab in urothelial cancer were the focus of an exploratory multi-omic analysis. Pretreatment tumor samples, along with matched peripheral blood serially collected before and after atezolizumab treatment, were subjected to TCR sequencing. Durable clinical benefit meant progression-free survival longer than 6 months, and TCR features were also tested against progression-free and overall survival. In the same patients who had TCR sequencing, pretreatment tumors also underwent whole exome sequencing and RNA sequencing. About 10 patients reached durable clinical benefit, while 20 patients did not. Pretreatment blood TCR-seq was available for about 28 patients, at least one posttreatment blood collection was obtained for approximately 25 patients, and tumor TCR-seq was available for approximately 25 patients.

The time point label here, explained by the study, means: pretreatment peripheral blood. A cohort of 25 to 30 patients with locally advanced or metastatic urothelial carcinoma, treated at Memorial Sloan Kettering on a trial protocol, was included. Peripheral blood mononuclear cells were collected pretreatment and during treatment, with between 1 and 8 total time points obtained per patient. The Qiagen DNeasy Blood extraction kit was used to purify genomic DNA from total PBMCs and tumor samples. PBMCs were collected pretreatment and during treatment and were isolated and stored as previously described. Comment on this clone: Its antigen is currently not known. No much larger clonotype is one base removed from it; base qualities were not supplied.

CDR1 and CDR2 (MNHNS, SASEGT) derive from the germline V gene. Between the V and J ends, shortened by 3 bases and 2 bases respectively, the junction contains 8 bases. Including the terminal cysteine and phenylalanine, the CDR3 comprises 13 residues. Only the CDR3 DNA is retained, 39 bases long and in frame from the first base. Broad study findings and their caveats: At 3 weeks after the start of treatment, tumor-associated TCR clones in peripheral blood had expanded more in patients with durable benefit (n ≈ 20, p = 0.022). A pretreatment peripheral blood TCR clonality below the median was linked to improved progression-free and overall survival. Because the sample size was small (n ≈ 28) and many of the analyses were exploratory, the results are meant to be hypothesis-generating.

Each PCR received spiked-in synthetic TCR analog templates so that absolute template abundance could be estimated from read counts. TCRbeta CDR3 regions were amplified from genomic DNA with bias-controlled V and J gene primers using the immunoSEQ assay. Sequencing of rearranged TCRbeta segments was done at approximately 20X coverage. As for the original processing: Sequencing errors were corrected by clustering, and CDR3s were annotated against IMGT so that V, D and J genes could be assigned. Downstream analyses used only productive TCRbeta rearrangements, leaving out any out-of-frame or stop-codon sequences. To compute clonality, Shannon entropy was normalized by the log of the number of unique productive sequences and then subtracted from one. Clones differing between time points or between blood and tumor were identified using Fisher's exact test with Benjamini-Hochberg correction, with an adjusted p below 0.01 applied as the threshold. TCRdb took this table from immuneACCESS and kept in-frame rearrangements with V and J called. Such tables lack part of the clones; where checked against another copy, unresolved V genes explain under half of the gap, and the rest is unexplained. V, J and clone size were drawn from that table, and D and trimming were deduced from the DNA. This sample has fewer than 85,000 clones in its table, and 84% of those were observed once. Roughly 8.3% of the sample goes to the ten largest clones.

The chain was built from TRBV6-1 and TRBJ2-7, with the D gene uncertain. The receptor comes from a woman in her 70s with urothelial cancer. The material was PBMCs, obtained around atezolizumab (anti-PD-L1) treatment. The sequenced DNA is TGTGCCAGCAGTGAGGGCAACCCCTACGAGCAGTACTTC. Protein translation: CASSEGNPYEQYF.